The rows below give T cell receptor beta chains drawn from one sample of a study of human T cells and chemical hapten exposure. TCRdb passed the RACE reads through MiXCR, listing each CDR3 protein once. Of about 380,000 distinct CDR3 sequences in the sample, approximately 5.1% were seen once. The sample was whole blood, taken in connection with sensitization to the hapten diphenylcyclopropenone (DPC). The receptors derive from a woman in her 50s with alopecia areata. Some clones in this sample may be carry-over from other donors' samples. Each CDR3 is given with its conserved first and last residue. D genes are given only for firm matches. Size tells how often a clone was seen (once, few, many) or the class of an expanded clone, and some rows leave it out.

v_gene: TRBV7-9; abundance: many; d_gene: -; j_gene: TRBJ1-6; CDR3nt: TGTGCCAGCAGGGGGGACGGTAATTCACCCCTCCACTTT; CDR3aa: CASRGDGNSPLHF
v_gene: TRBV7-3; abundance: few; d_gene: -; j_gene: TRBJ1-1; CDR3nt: TGTGCCAGCAGCTTAAGCACAGGGCGAGTAAACACTGAAGCTTTCTTT; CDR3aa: CASSLSTGRVNTEAFF
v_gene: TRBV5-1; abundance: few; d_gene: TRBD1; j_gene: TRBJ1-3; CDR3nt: TGCGCCAGCAGCTCTGGATCCGGGACAGGAAGCTCTGGAAACACCATATATTTT; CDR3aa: CASSSGSGTGSSGNTIYF
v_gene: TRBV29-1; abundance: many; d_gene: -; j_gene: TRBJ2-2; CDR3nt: TGCAGCGTTGGATTGGAGCCCGGGGAGCTGTTTTTT; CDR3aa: CSVGLEPGELFF
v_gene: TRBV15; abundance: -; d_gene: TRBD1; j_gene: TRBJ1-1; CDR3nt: TGTGCCACCAGCTTGGACCGGCAGGGGGTCACTGAAGCTTTCTTT; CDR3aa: CATSLDRQGVTEAFF
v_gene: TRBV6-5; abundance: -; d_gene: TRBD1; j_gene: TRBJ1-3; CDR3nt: TGTGCCAGCAGTTACTCGTCAGGGGGCGCGGACACCATATATTTT; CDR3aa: CASSYSSGGADTIYF
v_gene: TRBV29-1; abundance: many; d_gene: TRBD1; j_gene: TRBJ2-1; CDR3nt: TGCAGCGTTGAAAGGGGGACAGGGGGCTACAATGAGCAGTTCTTC; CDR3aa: CSVERGTGGYNEQFF
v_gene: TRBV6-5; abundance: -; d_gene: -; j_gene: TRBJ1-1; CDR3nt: TGTGCCAGCAGTTACTCGATTTCAAACACTGAAGCTTTCTTT; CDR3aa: CASSYSISNTEAFF
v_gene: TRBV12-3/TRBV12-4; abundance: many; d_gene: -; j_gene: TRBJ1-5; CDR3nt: TGTGCCAGCAGTTTTGCCGGGATCGATCAGCCCCAGCATTTT; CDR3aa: CASSFAGIDQPQHF
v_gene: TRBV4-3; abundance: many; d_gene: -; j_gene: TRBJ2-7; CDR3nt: TGCGCCAGCAGCCAAGCCCCCAGGGGTTACGAGCAGTACTTC; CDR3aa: CASSQAPRGYEQYF
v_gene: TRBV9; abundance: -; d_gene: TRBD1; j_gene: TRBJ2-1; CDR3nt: TGTGCCAGCAGCGTAGAGGTATGGACAGGGAGCTCCTACAATGAGCAGTTCTTC; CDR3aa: CASSVEVWTGSSYNEQFF
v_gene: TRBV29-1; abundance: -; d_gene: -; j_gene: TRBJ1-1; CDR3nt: TGCAGCGTTGGGAGGGAAAGTACTGAAGCTTTCTTT; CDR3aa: CSVGRESTEAFF
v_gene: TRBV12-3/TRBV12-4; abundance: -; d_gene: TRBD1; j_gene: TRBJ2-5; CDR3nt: TGTGCCAGCAGTCCGACAGGGGCGGAGACCCAGTACTTC; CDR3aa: CASSPTGAETQYF
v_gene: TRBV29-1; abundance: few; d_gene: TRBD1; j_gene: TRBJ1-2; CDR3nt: TGCAGCGTTGGAGGGACAGTAAACTATGGCTACACCTTC; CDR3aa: CSVGGTVNYGYTF
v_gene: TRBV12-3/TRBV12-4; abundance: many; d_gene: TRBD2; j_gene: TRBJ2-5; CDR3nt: TGTGCCAGCAGTTTAACCAGCGGGAGGCCCCAGGAGACCCAGTACTTC; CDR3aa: CASSLTSGRPQETQYF
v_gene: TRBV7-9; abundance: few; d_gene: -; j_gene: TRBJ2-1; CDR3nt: TGTGCCAGCAGCTTAGGGTATCAAGTTGGTGAGCAGTTCTTC; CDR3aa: CASSLGYQVGEQFF
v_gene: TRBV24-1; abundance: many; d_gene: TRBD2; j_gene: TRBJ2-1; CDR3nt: TGTGCCACCAGGTCCGTCGGGGGGGATGAGCAGTTCTTC; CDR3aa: CATRSVGGDEQFF
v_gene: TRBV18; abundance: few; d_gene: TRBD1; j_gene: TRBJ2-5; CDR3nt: TGTGCCAGCTCAACGGGACAGGGGGCGCAGAGGCAAGAGACCCAGTACTTC; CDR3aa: CASSTGQGAQRQETQYF
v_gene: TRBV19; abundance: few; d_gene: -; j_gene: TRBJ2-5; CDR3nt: TGTGCCAGTAGTAAAGGGCATCAGGAAGAGACCCAGTACTTC; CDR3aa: CASSKGHQEETQYF
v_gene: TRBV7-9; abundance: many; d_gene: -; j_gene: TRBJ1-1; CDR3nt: TGTGCCAGCAGCCCCAACATTGTAGACACTGAAGCTTTCTTT; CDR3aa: CASSPNIVDTEAFF
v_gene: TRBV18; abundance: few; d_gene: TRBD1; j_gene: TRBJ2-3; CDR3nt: TGTGCCAGCTCACCCCTGGACAGGGGGCAGTTGGATACGCAGTATTTT; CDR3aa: CASSPLDRGQLDTQYF
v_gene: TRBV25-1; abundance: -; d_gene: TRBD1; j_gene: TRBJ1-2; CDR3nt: TGTGCCAGCAGGAATCCGGGACAGGGGAGAGGCTACACCTTC; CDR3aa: CASRNPGQGRGYTF
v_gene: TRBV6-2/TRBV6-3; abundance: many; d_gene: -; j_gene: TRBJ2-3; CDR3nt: TGTGCCAGCAGAGAGGCGGTTTTCACAGATACGCAGTATTTT; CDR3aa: CASREAVFTDTQYF
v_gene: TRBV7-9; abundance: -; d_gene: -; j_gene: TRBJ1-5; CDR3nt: TGTGCCAGCAGCTCCCCAGAATCACAACAGGGTAGGGATCAGCCCCAGCATTTT; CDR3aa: CASSSPESQQGRDQPQHF
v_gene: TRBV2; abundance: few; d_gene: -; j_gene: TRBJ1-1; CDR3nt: TGTGCCACCAAAGGGGACGGATTGAACACTGAAGCTTTCTTT; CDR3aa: CATKGDGLNTEAFF
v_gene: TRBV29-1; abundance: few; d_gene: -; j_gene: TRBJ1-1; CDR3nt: TGCAGCGTTGATCAGGGGACTGAAGCTTTCTTT; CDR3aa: CSVDQGTEAFF
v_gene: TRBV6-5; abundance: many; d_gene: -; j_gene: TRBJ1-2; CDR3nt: TGTGCCAGCAGGCACAGGGATTATGGCTACACCTTC; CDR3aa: CASRHRDYGYTF
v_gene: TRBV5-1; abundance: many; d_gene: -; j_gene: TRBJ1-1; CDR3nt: TGCGCCAGCAGCTTGGAATCGGCCAGGGCCACTGAAGCTTTCTTT; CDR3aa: CASSLESARATEAFF
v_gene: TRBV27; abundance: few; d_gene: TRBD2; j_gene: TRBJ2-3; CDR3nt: TGTGCCAGCAGTCCCTGGACTAGCGGGGGGACTAGCACAGATACGCAGTATTTT; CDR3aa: CASSPWTSGGTSTDTQYF
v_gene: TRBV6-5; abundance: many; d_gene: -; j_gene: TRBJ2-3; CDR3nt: TGTGCCAGCAGTTACGGTGGGCGGGGCCCCGATACGCAGTATTTT; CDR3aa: CASSYGGRGPDTQYF
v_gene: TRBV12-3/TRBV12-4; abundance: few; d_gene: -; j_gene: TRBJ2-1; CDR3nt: TGTGCCAGCAGCGGGGACTCCAACTCCTACAATGAGCAGTTCTTC; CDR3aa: CASSGDSNSYNEQFF
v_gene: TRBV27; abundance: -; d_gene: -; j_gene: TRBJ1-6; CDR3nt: TGTGCCAGCAGTTTGCAGGTCGATAATTCACCCCTCCACTTT; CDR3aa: CASSLQVDNSPLHF
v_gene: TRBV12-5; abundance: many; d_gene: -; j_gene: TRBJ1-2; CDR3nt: TGTGCTAGTGGTTACGATCACTTCCTTGGCTACACCTTC; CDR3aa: CASGYDHFLGYTF
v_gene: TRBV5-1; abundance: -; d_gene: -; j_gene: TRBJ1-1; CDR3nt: TGCGCCAGCAGCTTGGGGGAACCGAACACTGAAGCTTTCTTT; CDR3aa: CASSLGEPNTEAFF
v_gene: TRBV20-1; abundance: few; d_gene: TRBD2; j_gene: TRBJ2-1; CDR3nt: TGCAGTGCTAGGCCGGTACAGCGGGAGGCCTACAATGAGCAGTTCTTC; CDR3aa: CSARPVQREAYNEQFF
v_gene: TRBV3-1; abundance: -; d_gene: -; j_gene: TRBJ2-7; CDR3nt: TGTGCCAGCAGCCCTGTGGAGGTACCAGACGAGCAGTACTTC; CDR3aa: CASSPVEVPDEQYF
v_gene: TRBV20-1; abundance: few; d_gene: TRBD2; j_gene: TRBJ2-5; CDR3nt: TGCAGTGCTAGGGTAGCGGGGGACCCCCAAGAGACCCAGTACTTC; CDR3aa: CSARVAGDPQETQYF
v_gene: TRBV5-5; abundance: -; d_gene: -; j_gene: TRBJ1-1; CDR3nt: TGTGCCAGCAGCTTGATGGGGAGGGAAACTGAAGCTTTCTTT; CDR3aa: CASSLMGRETEAFF
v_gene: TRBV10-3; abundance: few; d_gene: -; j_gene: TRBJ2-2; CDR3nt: TGTGCCATCAGTGAGTCGACTTTCAGGGGAACCCCCGGGGAGCTGTTTTTT; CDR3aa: CAISESTFRGTPGELFF
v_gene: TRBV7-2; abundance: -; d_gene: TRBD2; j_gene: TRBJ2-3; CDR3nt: TGTGCCAGCAGCTTGACTAGCGGGGGGGTACAAGATACGCAGTATTTT; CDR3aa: CASSLTSGGVQDTQYF
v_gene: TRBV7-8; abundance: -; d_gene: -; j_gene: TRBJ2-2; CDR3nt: TGTGCCAGCAGCTTAAAGGGGGGAGAAAACACCGGGGAGCTGTTTTTT; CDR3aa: CASSLKGGENTGELFF
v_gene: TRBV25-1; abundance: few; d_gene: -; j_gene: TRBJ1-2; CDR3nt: TGTGCCAGCAGTGACCTCACGACAGCTTCCTATGGCTACACCTTC; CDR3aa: CASSDLTTASYGYTF
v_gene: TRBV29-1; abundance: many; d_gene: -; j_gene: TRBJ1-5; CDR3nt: TGCAGCGTTGACCAAGGGGAAGGCAGCAATCAGCCCCAGCATTTT; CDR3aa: CSVDQGEGSNQPQHF
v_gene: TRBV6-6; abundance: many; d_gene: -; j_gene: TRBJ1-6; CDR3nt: TGTGCCAGCAGCCCGCTGGGGTCCCTCCACTTT; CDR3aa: CASSPLGSLHF
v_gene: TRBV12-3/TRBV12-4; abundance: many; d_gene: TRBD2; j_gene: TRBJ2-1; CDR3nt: TGTGCCAGCAGTTTAGGTAGCGGGGGGATCCTCCCTACCTACAATGAGCAGTTCTTC; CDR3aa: CASSLGSGGILPTYNEQFF
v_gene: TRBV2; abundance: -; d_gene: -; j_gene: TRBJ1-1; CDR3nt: TGTGCCAGCAGTGAAGCGCTTTGGGGCAGTGAAGCTTTCTTT; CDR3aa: CASSEALWGSEAFF
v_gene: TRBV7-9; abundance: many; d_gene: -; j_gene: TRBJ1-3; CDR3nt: TGTGCCAGCAGCTTAGTTCGGGCTTCTGGAAACACCATATATTTT; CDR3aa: CASSLVRASGNTIYF
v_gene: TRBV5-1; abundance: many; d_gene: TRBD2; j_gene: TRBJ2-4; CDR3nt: TGCGCCAGCAGCTTCCTGGGACTAGCGGGGCCTCGGGACATTCAGTACTTC; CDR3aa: CASSFLGLAGPRDIQYF
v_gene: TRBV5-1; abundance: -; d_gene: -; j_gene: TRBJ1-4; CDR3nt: TGCGCCAGCAGCCCAGGAGCGGGGCCGGGGACTAATGAAAAACTGTTTTTT; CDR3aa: CASSPGAGPGTNEKLFF
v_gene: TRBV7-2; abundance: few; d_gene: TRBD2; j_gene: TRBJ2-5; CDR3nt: TGTGCCAGCAGCTTAGTGGCGGGGGGGATGCAAGAGACCCAGTACTTC; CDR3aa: CASSLVAGGMQETQYF
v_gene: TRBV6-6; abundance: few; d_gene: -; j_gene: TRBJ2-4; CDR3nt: TGTGCCAGCAGTTATCCCGACAACCTAGCCAAAAACATTCAGTACTTC; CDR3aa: CASSYPDNLAKNIQYF
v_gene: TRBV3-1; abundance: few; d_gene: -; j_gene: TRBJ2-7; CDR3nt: TGTGCCTCCGGCGCGACCTACGAGCAGTACTTC; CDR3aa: CASGATYEQYF
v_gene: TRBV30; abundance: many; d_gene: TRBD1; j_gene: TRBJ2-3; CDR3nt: TGTGCCTGGAGTGCCGGGACAGGGGGCAACACAGATACGCAGTATTTT; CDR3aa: CAWSAGTGGNTDTQYF
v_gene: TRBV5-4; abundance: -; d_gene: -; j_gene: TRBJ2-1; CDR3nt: TGTGCCAGCAGCTTGGGAGGGAGCACCTCCTACAATGAGCAGTTCTTC; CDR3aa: CASSLGGSTSYNEQFF
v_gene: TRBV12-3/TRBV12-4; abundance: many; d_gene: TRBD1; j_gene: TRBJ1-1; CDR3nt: TGTGCCAGCAGTTTCGGTGGACAGGCTGAAGCTTTCTTT; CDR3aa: CASSFGGQAEAFF